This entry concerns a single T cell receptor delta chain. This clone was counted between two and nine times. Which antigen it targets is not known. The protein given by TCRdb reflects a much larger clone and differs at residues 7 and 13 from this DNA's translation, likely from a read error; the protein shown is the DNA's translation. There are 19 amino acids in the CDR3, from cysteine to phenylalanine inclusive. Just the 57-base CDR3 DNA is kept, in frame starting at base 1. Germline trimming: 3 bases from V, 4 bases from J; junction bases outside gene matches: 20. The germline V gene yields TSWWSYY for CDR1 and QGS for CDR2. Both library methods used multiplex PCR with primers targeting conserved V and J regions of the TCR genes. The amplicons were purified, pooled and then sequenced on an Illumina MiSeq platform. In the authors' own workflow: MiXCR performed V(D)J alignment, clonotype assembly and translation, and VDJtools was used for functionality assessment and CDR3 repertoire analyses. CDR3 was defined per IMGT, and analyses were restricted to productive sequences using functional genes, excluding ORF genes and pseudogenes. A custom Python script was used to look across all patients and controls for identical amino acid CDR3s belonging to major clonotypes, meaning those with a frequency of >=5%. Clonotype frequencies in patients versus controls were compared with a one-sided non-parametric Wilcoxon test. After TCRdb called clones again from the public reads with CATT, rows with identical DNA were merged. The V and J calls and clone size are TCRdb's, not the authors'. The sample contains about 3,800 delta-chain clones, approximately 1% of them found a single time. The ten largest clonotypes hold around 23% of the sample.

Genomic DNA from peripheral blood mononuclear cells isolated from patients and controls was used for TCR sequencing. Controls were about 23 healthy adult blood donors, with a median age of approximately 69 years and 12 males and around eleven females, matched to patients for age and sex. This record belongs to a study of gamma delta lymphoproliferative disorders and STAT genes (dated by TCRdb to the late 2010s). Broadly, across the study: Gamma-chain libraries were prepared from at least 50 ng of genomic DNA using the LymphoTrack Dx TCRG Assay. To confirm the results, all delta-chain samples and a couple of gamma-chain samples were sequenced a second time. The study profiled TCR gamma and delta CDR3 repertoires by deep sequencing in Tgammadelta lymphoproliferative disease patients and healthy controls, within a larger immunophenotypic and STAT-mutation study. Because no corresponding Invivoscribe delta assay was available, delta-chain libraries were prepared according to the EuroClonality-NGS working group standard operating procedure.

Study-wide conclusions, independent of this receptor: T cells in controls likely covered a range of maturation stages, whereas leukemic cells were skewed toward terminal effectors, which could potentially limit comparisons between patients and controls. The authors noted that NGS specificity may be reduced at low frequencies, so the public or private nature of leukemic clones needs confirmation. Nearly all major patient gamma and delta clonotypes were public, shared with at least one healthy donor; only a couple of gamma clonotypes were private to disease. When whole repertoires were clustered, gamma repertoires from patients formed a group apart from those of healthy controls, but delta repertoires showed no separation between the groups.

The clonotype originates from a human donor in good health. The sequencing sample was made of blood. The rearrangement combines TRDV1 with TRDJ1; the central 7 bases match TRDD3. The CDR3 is CALGELSVLGMSDIDKLIF. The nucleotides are TGTGCTCTTGGGGAGCTCTCGGTACTGGGGATGTCGGATATCGATAAACTCATCTTT.